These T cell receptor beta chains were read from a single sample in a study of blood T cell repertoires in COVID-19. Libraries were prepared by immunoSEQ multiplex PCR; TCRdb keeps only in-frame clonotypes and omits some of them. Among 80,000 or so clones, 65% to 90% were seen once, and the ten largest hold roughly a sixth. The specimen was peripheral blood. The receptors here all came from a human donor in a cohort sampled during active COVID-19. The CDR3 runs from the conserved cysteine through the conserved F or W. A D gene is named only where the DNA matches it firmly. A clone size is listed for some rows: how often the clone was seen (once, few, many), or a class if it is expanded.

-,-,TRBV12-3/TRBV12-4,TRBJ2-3,TGTGCCAGCAGTTCCAGGCCACGGGATACGCAGTATTTT,CASSSRPRDTQYF
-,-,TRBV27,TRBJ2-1,TGTGCCAGCAGTTTACGGGTCATGGATGAGCAGTTCTTC,CASSLRVMDEQFF
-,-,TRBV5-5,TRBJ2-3,TGTGCCAGCAGCTTACCGACAGGGACTAGCACAGATACGCAGTATTTT,CASSLPTGTSTDTQYF
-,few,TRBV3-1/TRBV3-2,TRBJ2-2,TGTGCCAGCACCCGGGGACAACCCGGGGAGCTGTTTTTT,CASTRGQPGELFF
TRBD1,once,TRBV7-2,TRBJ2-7,TGTGCCAGCAGCTTGGCAGGGGGCTACTCCTACGAGCAGTACTTC,CASSLAGGYSYEQYF
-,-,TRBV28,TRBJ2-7,TGTGCCAGCAGTTTATCAGGGGACGAGCAGTACTTC,CASSLSGDEQYF
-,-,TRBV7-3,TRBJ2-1,TGTGCCAGCAGCCCGTTAGCCAGGGGTGAGCAGTTCTTC,CASSPLARGEQFF
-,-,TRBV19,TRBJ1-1,TGTGCCAGTCGGGCCAGATCGGGGGTGACTGAAGCTTTCTTT,CASRARSGVTEAFF
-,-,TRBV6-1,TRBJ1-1,TGTGCCAGCAGTGAAGGAGGCAGTTCGGGGGAGAACACTGAAGCTTTCTTT,CASSEGGSSGENTEAFF
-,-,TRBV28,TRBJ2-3,TGTGCCAGCAGTTTACCAAAAGATACGCAGTATTTT,CASSLPKDTQYF
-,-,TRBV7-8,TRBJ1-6,TGTGCCAGCAGCTTAGACCGGGACCTCCACTTT,CASSLDRDLHF
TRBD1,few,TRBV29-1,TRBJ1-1,TGCAGCGGCCAACGAGGGACAGAAGGAGCTTTCTTT,CSGQRGTEGAFF
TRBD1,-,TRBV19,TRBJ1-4,TGTGCCGAAACTTACAGGGGAAGGGTAACTAATGAAAAACTGTTTTTT,CAETYRGRVTNEKLFF
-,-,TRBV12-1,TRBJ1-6,TGTGCCAGCACTGGCCGCTCACCCCTCCACTTT,CASTGRSPLHF
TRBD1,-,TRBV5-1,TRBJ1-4,TGCGCCAGCAGTCAGGGACAGGGAAGTGAAAAACTGTTTTTT,CASSQGQGSEKLFF
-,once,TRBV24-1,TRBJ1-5,TGTGCCACCAGTGAGGGCAGTAGCAATCAGCCCCAGCATTTT,CATSEGSSNQPQHF
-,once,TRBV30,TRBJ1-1,TGTGCCGGATTCTCCTATCGGTCCAGGGTGGGCACTGAAGCTTTCTTT,CAGFSYRSRVGTEAFF
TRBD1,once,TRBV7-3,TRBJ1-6,TGTGCCAGCAGCGTACAGGGGGGAAATTCACCCCTCCACTTT,CASSVQGGNSPLHF
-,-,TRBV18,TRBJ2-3,TGTGCCAGCTCACAGGGGCCAGATACGCAGTATTTT,CASSQGPDTQYF
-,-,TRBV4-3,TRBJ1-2,TGCGCCAGCAGCCAAGACGGGGACTATGGCTACACCTTC,CASSQDGDYGYTF
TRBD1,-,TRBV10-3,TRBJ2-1,TGTGCCTGCCAGGGGGACACGAGCTCCTACAATGAGCAGTTCTTC,CACQGDTSSYNEQFF
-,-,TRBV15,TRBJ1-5,TGTGCCACCAGCAGAGAACGGTCAGGGGCCGGTCAGCCCCAGCATTTT,CATSRERSGAGQPQHF
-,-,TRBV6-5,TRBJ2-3,TGTGCCAGCAGTTACAGGCAACCGACTAGCACAGATACGCAGTATTTT,CASSYRQPTSTDTQYF
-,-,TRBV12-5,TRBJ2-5,TGTGCTAGTGGTTGGAAGTTAGGGGGTGGAGAGACCCAGTACTTC,CASGWKLGGGETQYF
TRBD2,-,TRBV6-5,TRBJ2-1,TGTGCCACTACCACCGGGACTAGCGGCTTCAATGAGCAGTTCTTC,CATTTGTSGFNEQFF
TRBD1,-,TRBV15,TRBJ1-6,TGTGCCACCAGCAGCCAGGGGGCCTATAATTCACCCCTCCACTTT,CATSSQGAYNSPLHF
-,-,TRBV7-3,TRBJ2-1,TGTGCCAGCAGCTCCACCGGGTTCGGCGGTGAGCAGTTCTTC,CASSSTGFGGEQFF
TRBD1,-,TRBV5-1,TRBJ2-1,TGCGCCAGCAGCTTAGGACAGGGGTTACTCCGCTCCTACAATGAGCAGTTCTTC,CASSLGQGLLRSYNEQFF
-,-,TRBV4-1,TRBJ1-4,TGCGCCAGCAGCCAAGTTCAGGGATTGGGGCTTTTT,CASSQVQGLGLF
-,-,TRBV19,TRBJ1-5,TGTGCCAGTAGTATAGAACCGTCTCTGGGGGCGCCCCAGCATTTT,CASSIEPSLGAPQHF
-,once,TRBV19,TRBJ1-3,TGTGCCAGTACCTTCCAGGGCCTAAGCTCTGGAAACACCATATATTTT,CASTFQGLSSGNTIYF
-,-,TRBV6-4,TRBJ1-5,TGTGCCAGCAGTGACAAGGGGTACCCTCAGCCCCAGCATTTT,CASSDKGYPQPQHF
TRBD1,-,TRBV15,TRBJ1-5,TGTGCCACCAGCGTACACCGGGACAGGCCTGATCAGCCCCAGCATTTT,CATSVHRDRPDQPQHF
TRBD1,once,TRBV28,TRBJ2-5,TGTGCCAGCAGTTTATGGGGCGTACAGGGGGCAGAGACCCAGTACTTC,CASSLWGVQGAETQYF
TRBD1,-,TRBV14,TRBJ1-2,TGTGCCAGCAGCCTTGCGACAGACCCCAGGGGGATTAACTATGGCTACACCTTC,CASSLATDPRGINYGYTF
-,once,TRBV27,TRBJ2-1,TGTGCCAGCAGAACTAAAAATGAGCAGTTCTTC,CASRTKNEQFF
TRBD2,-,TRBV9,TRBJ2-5,TGTGCCAGCAGCGGGGGACTAGCGGTTAAAGAGACCCAGTACTTC,CASSGGLAVKETQYF
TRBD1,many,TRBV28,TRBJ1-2,TGTGCCAGCAGGCCGGGGGACAGGGATGATGGCTACACCTTC,CASRPGDRDDGYTF
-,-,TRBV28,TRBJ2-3,TGTGCCAGCAGTTTGGTGGGGGCCCCTCGGGCAGATACGCAGTATTTT,CASSLVGAPRADTQYF
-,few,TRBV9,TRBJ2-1,TGTGCCAGCAGCGGCCCCTACCGCAATGAGCAGTTCTTC,CASSGPYRNEQFF
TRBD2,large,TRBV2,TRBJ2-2,TGTGCCAGCAAATGGACTAGCGAGAATCCGAACACCGGGGAGCTGTTTTTT,CASKWTSENPNTGELFF
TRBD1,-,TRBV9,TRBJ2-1,TGTGCCAGCAGAAAGGACAGGAGCTCCTACAATGAGCAGTTCTTC,CASRKDRSSYNEQFF
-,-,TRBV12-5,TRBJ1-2,TGTGCTAGTGGTTTGGTCCCACAGGTTCGTGGCTACACCTTC,CASGLVPQVRGYTF
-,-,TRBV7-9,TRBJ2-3,TGTGCCAGCAGCTTAGGTACACCAGATACGCAGTATTTT,CASSLGTPDTQYF
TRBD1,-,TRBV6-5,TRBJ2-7,TGTGCCAGCAGTTCGCGGACAGGCTACGAGCAGTACTTC,CASSSRTGYEQYF
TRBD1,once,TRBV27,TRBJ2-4,TGTGCCAGCAGTTTCCCCGGGACAGTACTAGCCAAAAACATTCAGTACTTC,CASSFPGTVLAKNIQYF
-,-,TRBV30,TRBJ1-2,TGTGCCTTCCGAGGACTGGCTAACTATGGCTACACCTTC,CAFRGLANYGYTF
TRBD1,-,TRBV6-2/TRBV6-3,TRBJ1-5,TGTGCCAGCAGTTACTTTCCAGGGGGCAGTCAGCCCCAGCATTTT,CASSYFPGGSQPQHF
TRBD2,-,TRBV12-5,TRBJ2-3,TGTGCTAGTGGTTTGGTTTCGACTAGCGGGAGCGCAGATACGCAGTATTTT,CASGLVSTSGSADTQYF
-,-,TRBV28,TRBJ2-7,TGTGCCAGCAGGTCAGGGGAATACGAGCAGTACTTC,CASRSGEYEQYF
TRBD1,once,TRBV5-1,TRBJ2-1,TGCGCCAGCAGCATCGGGACAGGGGGCTTCATTGGGCAGTTCTTC,CASSIGTGGFIGQFF
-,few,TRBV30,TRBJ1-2,TGTGCCTGGAGTGTACGCGGGGCTTGGTCTAGCACGGGGGGCTATGGCTACACCTTC,CAWSVRGAWSSTGGYGYTF
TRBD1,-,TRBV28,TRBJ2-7,TGTGCCAGCAGTTTAATTCTCGGGACAGGGGGCTACGAGCAGTACTTC,CASSLILGTGGYEQYF
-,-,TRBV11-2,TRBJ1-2,TGTGCCAGCAGCTTAGGGGCAGGGTGGAACTATGGCTACACCTTC,CASSLGAGWNYGYTF
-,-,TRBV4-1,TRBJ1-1,TGCGCCAGCAGCCAGGGGGGAAGCTTAACGAACACTGAAGCTTTCTTT,CASSQGGSLTNTEAFF